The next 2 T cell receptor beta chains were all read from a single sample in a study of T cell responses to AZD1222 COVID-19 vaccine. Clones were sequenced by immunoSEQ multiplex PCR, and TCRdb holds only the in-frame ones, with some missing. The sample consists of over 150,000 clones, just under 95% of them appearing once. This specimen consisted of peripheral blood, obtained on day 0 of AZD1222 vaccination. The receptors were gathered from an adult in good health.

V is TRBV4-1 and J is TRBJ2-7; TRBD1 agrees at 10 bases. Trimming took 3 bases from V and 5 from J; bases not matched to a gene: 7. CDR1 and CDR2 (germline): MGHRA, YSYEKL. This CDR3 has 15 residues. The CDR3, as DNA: TGCGCCAGCAGCCAGACCGGACAGGGGGTCAACGAGCAGTACTTC. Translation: CASSQTGQGVNEQYF.

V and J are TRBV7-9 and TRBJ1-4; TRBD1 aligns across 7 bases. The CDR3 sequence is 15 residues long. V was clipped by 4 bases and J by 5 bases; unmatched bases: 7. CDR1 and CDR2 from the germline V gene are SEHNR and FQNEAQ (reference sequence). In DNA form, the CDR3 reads TGTGCCAGCAGCTGGAAGGGGGCTACAAATGAAAAACTGTTTTTT. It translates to CASSWKGATNEKLFF. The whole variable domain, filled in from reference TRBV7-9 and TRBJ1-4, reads DTGVSQNPRHKITKRGQNVTFRCDPISEHNRLYWYRQTLGQGPEFLTYFQNEAQLEKSRLLSDRFSAERPKGSFSTLEIQRTEQGDSAMYLCASSWKGATNEKLFFGSGTQLSVL.